These 28 T cell receptor beta chains originate from one sample sequenced in a study of blood T cell repertoires in COVID-19 (dated by TCRdb to about 2020). Library construction relied on the immunoSEQ multiplex PCR assay. Imported from immuneACCESS, the table was reduced by TCRdb to in-frame sequences with V and J called. These copies leave out some clones; in studies compared against another copy, an unresolved V gene accounts for under half, and the cause of the remainder is not known. The sample data list some 54,000 clones, and about 91% of these were observed just once. 2% to 2.5% of the sample rests with the top ten. The sample comprised peripheral blood. These receptors came from a man aged 55-75 years with acute or convalescent COVID-19.

The chain couples TRBV7-3 to TRBJ2-7, with D perhaps matching TRBD2 (5 bases). The V end was cut by 2 bases, the J end by 4 bases, with 12 bases between. The CDR3 is 14 amino acids. Germline V gene lookup returns CDR1 SGHTA and CDR2 FQGTGA. Here the CDR3 reads CASSLGSPLYEQYF. The CDR3 DNA is TGTGCCAGCAGCTTAGGGAGTCCCTTATACGAGCAGTACTTC.

This chain links TRBV7-2 with TRBJ1-2; 8 bases are shared with TRBD1. The CDR3 has 15 residues. The V gene end was trimmed by 5 bases and the J gene end by 3 bases; junction bases not matched to a gene: 8. Looked up from germline, CDR1 is SGHTA and CDR2 is FQGNSA. CDR3 bases: TGTGCCAGCAGCACGACAGGGGAGGCGTACTATGGCTACACCTTC. It encodes CASSTTGEAYYGYTF.

The gene calls are TRBV6-5 and TRBJ1-6; maybe TRBD1 (6 bases). The V and J ends lost 3 bases and 0 bases respectively, with 9 bases between them. The CDR3 sequence is 16 residues long. Germline values: CDR1 MNHEY, CDR2 SVGAGI. Here the CDR3 DNA reads TGTGCCAGCAGTTATGGCAGGGGCTCCTATAATTCACCCCTCCACTTT. Translation: CASSYGRGSYNSPLHF.

This clone was seen a handful of times. The genes are TRBV12-3 or TRBV12-4 and TRBJ2-5; D unresolved. Trimming removed 0 bases from V and 4 bases from J, with 6 bases in between. This CDR3 spans 13 amino acids. The CDR3 DNA sequence: TGTGCCAGCAGTTTAGCGCCGAGAGAGACCCAGTACTTC. Its protein product is CASSLAPRETQYF.

The gene calls are TRBV7-2 and TRBJ1-1; D gene unclear. This CDR3 is built from 15 residues. Germline V gene lookup returns CDR1 SGHTA and CDR2 FQGNSA. V lost 0 bases, J lost 2 bases, and 10 bases lay in between. As DNA, the CDR3 is TGTGCCAGCAGCTTAGCGCTGGAGGGAAACACTGAAGCTTTCTTT. Translation gives CASSLALEGNTEAFF.

The rearrangement joins TRBV15 to TRBJ2-7, with unresolved D. The CDR3 consists of 15 residues. Germline V CDR1 and CDR2: LNHNV, YYDKDF (reference sequence). V was pared by 0 bases and J by 0 bases, with 9 bases between. CDR3 coding DNA: TGTGCCACCAGCAGAGAACAGTCCTTCTCCTACGAGCAGTACTTC. Translating gives CATSREQSFSYEQYF.

In regard to this clone: The germline gene is not matched at one end of the junction; a read error may be the cause. The chain combines TRBV28 with TRBJ2-3; the match to TRBD1 covers 10 bases. The CDR3 sequence is 12 residues long. Germline CDR1 and CDR2: MDHEN and SYDVKM. CDR3 loop: CASSGTGDVFGF. As DNA, the CDR3 is TGTGCCAGCAGTGGGACAGGGGATGTTTTCGGTTTT.

The chain has TRBV7-9 and TRBJ1-4, with a tentative D call TRBD1 (5 bases). CDR1 is SEHNR and CDR2 is FQNEAQ in the germline V gene (reference sequence). The V end lost 0 bases, the J end lost 6 bases, and 11 bases lay between the germline ends. The CDR3 totals 15 residues. CDR3: CASSLASGGDEKLFF. In DNA, the CDR3 is TGTGCCAGCAGCTTAGCGTCCGGGGGGGATGAAAAACTGTTTTTT.

The rearrangement links TRBV25-1 to TRBJ2-3; a possible D gene is TRBD2 (7 bases). From germline, CDR1 is MGHDK and CDR2 SYGVNS. V gave up 4 bases and J gave up 6 bases, with 20 bases separating them. The CDR3 contains 16 residues. CDR3 nucleotide sequence: TGTGCCAGCAGTGCCCGCCGGGGGGCCCCCGGGGATACGCAGTATTTT. Translation gives CASSARRGAPGDTQYF.

Only a few counts were recorded for this clone. The chain joins TRBV19 to TRBJ2-7; 9 bases map to TRBD1. Germline values: CDR1 LNHDA, CDR2 SQIVND (reference sequence). Germline trimming cut 7 bases from V and 5 bases from J; bases unmatched to any gene: 9. This CDR3 spans 14 amino acids. The CDR3 spells CASTSRDRVHEQYF. The CDR3 DNA reads as TGTGCCAGTACTTCCCGGGACAGGGTGCACGAGCAGTACTTC.

This clone occurred once. Written as DNA, the CDR3 is TGTGCCAGCAGTGAAAGGAGAGCGGGCGGGAGGGCCCGGGGGATGCAGTATTTT. It is translated as CASSERRAGGRARGMQYF. The chain couples TRBV2 to TRBJ2-3, with TRBD2 identical over 9 bases. Germline V lookup: CDR1 SNHLY, CDR2 FYNNEI. Trimming at V came to 2 bases and at J to 11 bases, leaving 20 bases not matched to a gene. CDR3 size: 18 residues.

This chain links TRBV11-1 with TRBJ1-1; TRBD1 matches 9 bases. The V gene's germline CDR1 is SGHAT and CDR2 FQDESV (reference sequence). The CDR3 covers 15 residues. V lost 3 bases and J lost 4; bases outside the gene matches: 6. Here the CDR3 reads CASSFLTGGSTEAFF. The CDR3 DNA is TGTGCCAGCAGCTTCCTGACAGGGGGAAGCACTGAAGCTTTCTTT.

A few counts support this clone. The rearrangement joins TRBV6-5 to TRBJ1-1; 8 bases align to TRBD1. This CDR3 comprises 15 residues. Germline V gene lookup returns CDR1 MNHEY and CDR2 SVGAGI. CDR3 coding DNA: TGTGCTACCAGCGACAGGGGACGGGTAGGCACTGAAGCTTTCTTT. It translates to CATSDRGRVGTEAFF.

The chain links TRBV7-3 to TRBJ1-1; D is possibly TRBD1 (5 bases). Trimming removed 1 base at V and 6 bases at J, with 9 bases between. There are 13 residues in the CDR3. CDR1 is SGHTA and CDR2 is FQGTGA in the germline V gene. The DNA of the CDR3 is TGTGCCAGCAGCTTAAACTGGGGCGCTGAAGCTTTCTTT. It is translated as CASSLNWGAEAFF.

A single count supports this clone. V and J are TRBV5-5 and TRBJ1-3; tentative D call: TRBD1 (5 bases). The ends were cut back, 1 base at V and 0 bases at J, with 8 bases in the middle. Looked up from germline, CDR1 is SGHKS and CDR2 is YYEKEE (reference sequence). The CDR3 has 15 residues. The CDR3 DNA is TGTGCCAGCAGCTTGATGGGGGGCTCTGGAAACACCATATATTTT. Translation: CASSLMGGSGNTIYF.

This clone appeared once. This chain connects TRBV5-1 to TRBJ1-2; 12 nucleotides line up with TRBD1. Germline V gives CDR1 SGHRS, CDR2 YFSETQ. CDR3 length: 17 amino acids. V shed 0 bases, J shed 4 bases, and the junction held 7 bases outside the gene matches. CDR3 nucleotide sequence: TGCGCCAGCAGCTTGGCCCCGGGACAGGGGGCGACCTATGGCTACACCTTC. This encodes CASSLAPGQGATYGYTF.

The chain has TRBV5-6 and TRBJ1-4; 10 bases match TRBD1. V lost 0 bases and J lost 8; bases outside the gene matches: 10. The CDR3 is made up of 17 amino acids. CDR1 and CDR2 (germline): SGHDT, YYEEEE. The CDR3 region is CASSLAGRDRGREKLFF. CDR3 DNA sequence: TGTGCCAGCAGCTTGGCCGGACGGGACAGGGGTCGGGAAAAACTGTTTTTT.

V is TRBV7-6 and J is TRBJ1-6; 8 nucleotides align to TRBD1. Trimming at V came to 0 bases and at J to 9 bases, leaving 4 bases not matched to a gene. Germline CDR1 and CDR2: SGHVS and FNYEAQ. The CDR3 extends over 15 amino acids. CDR3 bases: TGTGCCAGCAGCTTAGCGGGACAGGTTCCTTCACCCCTCCACTTT. It is translated as CASSLAGQVPSPLHF. The whole variable domain, remainder taken from reference TRBV7-6 and TRBJ1-6, is GAGVSQSPRYKVTKRGQDVALRCDPISGHVSLYWYRQALGQGPEFLTYFNYEAQQDKSGLPNDRFSAERPEGSISTLTIQRTEQRDSAMYRCASSLAGQVPSPLHFGNGTRLTVT.

This sequence joins TRBV29-1 and TRBJ2-7; D call uncertain. The CDR3 extends over 13 amino acids. Trimming removed 2 bases from V and 0 bases from J, with 8 bases in between. The germline gives CDR1 SQVTM, CDR2 ANQGSEA. The CDR3 DNA is TGCAGCGTTGAAAACCCAGTCTCCTACGAGCAGTACTTC. It specifies CSVENPVSYEQYF.

The V and J genes are TRBV28 and TRBJ2-6; 7 nucleotides match TRBD1. V lost 11 bases to trimming and J lost 0 bases; unmatched junction nucleotides: 1. CDR3 size: 13 residues. The germline V gene encodes CDR1 MDHEN and CDR2 SYDVKM. The CDR3 DNA is TGTGCCGGACAGGACTCTGGGGCCAACGTCCTGACTTTC. This sequence encodes CAGQDSGANVLTF.

The chain employs TRBV2 and TRBJ1-5; TRBD1 might be the D (5 bases). The CDR3 runs to 13 residues. The V gene's germline CDR1 is SNHLY and CDR2 FYNNEI. V was pared by 6 bases and J by 5 bases, with 11 bases between. The CDR3 DNA sequence: TGTGCCAGCAGGGTGGGGGACTATCAGCCCCAGCATTTT. Amino acids: CASRVGDYQPQHF.

The genes are TRBV24-1 and TRBJ2-1; 7 positions match TRBD2. The V gene's germline CDR1 is KGHDR and CDR2 SFDVKD. The CDR3 contains 13 residues. V gave up 8 bases and J gave up 3 bases; unmatched junction bases: 3. Here the CDR3 DNA reads TGTGCCACCACGGGCGGGAGCTACAATGAGCAGTTCTTC. Encoded protein: CATTGGSYNEQFF.

The chain combines TRBV29-1 with TRBJ2-1, with TRBD1 matching 9 bases. Trimming removed 3 bases from V and 6 bases from J; junction bases left unmatched: 6. Germline CDR1 SQVTM, CDR2 ANQGSEA. This CDR3 has 14 amino acids. CDR3 sequence: CSVEAGQGLNEQFF. In DNA form, the CDR3 reads TGCAGCGTTGAGGCGGGACAGGGTCTCAATGAGCAGTTCTTC.

A few counts support this clone. The chain combines TRBV6-5 with TRBJ2-3; 7 nucleotides agree with TRBD1. The V segment lost 2 bases and the J segment 2 bases; nucleotides outside the gene matches: 7. Germline CDR1 reads MNHEY; CDR2 reads SVGAGI. There are 16 residues in the CDR3. This CDR3 reads CASSYRGPYSTDTQYF. The CDR3 bases are TGTGCCAGCAGTTACAGGGGGCCCTATTCCACAGATACGCAGTATTTT.

The chain links TRBV4-3 to TRBJ2-1, with TRBD1 as a possible D gene (5 bases). The CDR3 has 16 amino acids. Germline V lookup: CDR1 LGHNA, CDR2 YSLEER. Trimming took off 0 bases at V and 4 bases at J, with 13 bases between the two ends. The CDR3 DNA reads TGCGCCAGCAGCCAAGAGGTCCAGACAGCGTACAATGAGCAGTTCTTC. The encoded protein is CASSQEVQTAYNEQFF.

The chain recombines TRBV7-8 with TRBJ2-2, with D uncertain. This CDR3 contains 16 residues. Germline CDR1 SGHVS, CDR2 FQNEAQ. Trimming pared 6 bases from V and 5 bases from J, leaving 19 bases between. The CDR3 bases are TGTGCCAGCAGGGAAAGGAGTTCTACTGGTACCGGGGAGCTGTTTTTT. The encoded protein is CASRERSSTGTGELFF.

The chain employs TRBV24-1 and TRBJ2-1, with D hard to call. The CDR3 totals 16 residues. Trimming cost V 3 bases and J 0 bases, with 11 bases left between them. CDR1 is KGHDR, CDR2 SFDVKD, per germline. The CDR3 region is CATSDRGGSSYNEQFF. CDR3 DNA sequence: TGTGCCACCAGTGATCGCGGCGGAAGCTCCTACAATGAGCAGTTCTTC.

The rearrangement links TRBV6-1 to TRBJ2-5, with a weak D call TRBD2 (5 bases). The CDR3 sequence is 12 residues long. V lost 3 bases and J 5 bases, leaving 7 bases between the germline ends. The V gene's germline CDR1 is MNHNS and CDR2 SASEGT. CDR3 sequence (DNA): TGTGCCAGCAGTGAGGGCGGGGAGACCCAGTACTTC. Residues: CASSEGGETQYF.